This T cell receptor beta chain was profiled in a study of T-cell reconstitution after alpha-beta-depleted transplantation in children. The CDR3 sequence is 16 residues long. The V gene's germline CDR1 is SNHLY and CDR2 FYNNEI. J lost 1 base, V lost 8 bases, and 9 bases had no gene match. Preparing the TCRbeta library involved the use of unique molecular identifiers. TCRdb processed the PCR reads anew with MiXCR; each CDR3 protein has one entry. The table records just over 950,000 distinct CDR3 sequences, less than 30% of them present only once. Comment on this clonotype: The target antigen is unknown.

Study-level points and caveats: By about two months after transplant, alpha-beta T cells reportedly arose from several hundred graft clones that had expanded. Fresh T-cell production supplied most of the T-cell counts and diversity seen one year after transplant. Day-60 TCRbeta diversity that was high in some patients was derived from surviving recipient T cells and thymic progenitors.

This specimen consisted of PBMCs, mostly from graft donor cells, obtained 360 days after TCRalphabeta/CD19-depleted stem cell transplant. V usage is TRBV2 and J usage is TRBJ2-3, with 10 bases lining up with TRBD1. The clonotype was recovered from a boy younger than two who had a stem cell transplant for SCID, so the T cells may come from the graft donor. CDR3 sequence (DNA): TGTGCCAGCCTTCCCGGGACAGGGGTCGGCACAGATACGCAGTATTTT. It encodes CASLPGTGVGTDTQYF.